This entry features one TCR beta chain sequence. The table came from immunoSEQ multiplex PCR; TCRdb's copy has only in-frame clones and leaves some out. The table records over 55,000 clones, about 90% of them present only once. These data originate in a study of T cell changes during pregnancy in multiple sclerosis. V was cut by 0 bases and J by 1 base, with 10 bases left in between. From germline, CDR1 is SGDLS and CDR2 YYNGEE. The CDR3 loop spans 15 amino acids. The starting material was peripheral blood, obtained after pregnancy. V usage is TRBV9 and J usage is TRBJ1-1; TRBD1 is a possible D gene (5 bases). The clonotype comes from a female donor in good health, enrolled as a control in a pregnancy study. CDR3 amino acids: CASSVVYGGNTEAFF. In DNA, the CDR3 is TGTGCCAGCAGCGTAGTTTACGGGGGGAACACTGAAGCTTTCTTT.